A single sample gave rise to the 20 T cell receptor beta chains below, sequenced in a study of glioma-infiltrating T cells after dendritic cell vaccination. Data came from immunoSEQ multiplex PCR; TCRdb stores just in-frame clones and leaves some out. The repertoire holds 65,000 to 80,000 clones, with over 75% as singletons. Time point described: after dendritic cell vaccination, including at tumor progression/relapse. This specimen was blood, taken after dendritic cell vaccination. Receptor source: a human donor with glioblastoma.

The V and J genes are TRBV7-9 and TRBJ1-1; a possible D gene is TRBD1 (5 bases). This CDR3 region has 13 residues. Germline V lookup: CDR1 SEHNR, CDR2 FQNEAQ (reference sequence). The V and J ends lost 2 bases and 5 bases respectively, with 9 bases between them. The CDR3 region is CASSLFRQTEAFF. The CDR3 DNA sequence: TGTGCCAGCAGCTTATTCCGACAGACTGAAGCTTTCTTT.

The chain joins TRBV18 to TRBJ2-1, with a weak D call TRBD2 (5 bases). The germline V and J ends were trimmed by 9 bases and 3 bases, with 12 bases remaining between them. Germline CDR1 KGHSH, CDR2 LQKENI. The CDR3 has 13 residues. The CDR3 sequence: CASAGQNYNEQFF. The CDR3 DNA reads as TGTGCCAGTGCGGGTCAAAACTACAATGAGCAGTTCTTC.

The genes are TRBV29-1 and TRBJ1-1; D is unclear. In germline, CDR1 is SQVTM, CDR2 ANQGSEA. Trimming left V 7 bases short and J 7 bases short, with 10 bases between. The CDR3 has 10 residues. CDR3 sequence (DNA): TGCAGCGCCGGGAGCCTTGAAGCTTTCTTT. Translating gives CSAGSLEAFF.

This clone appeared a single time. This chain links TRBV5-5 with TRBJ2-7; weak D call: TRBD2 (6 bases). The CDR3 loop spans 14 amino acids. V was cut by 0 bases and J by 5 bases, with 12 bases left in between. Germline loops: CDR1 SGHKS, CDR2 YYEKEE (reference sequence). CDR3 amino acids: CASSLGLDPNEQYF. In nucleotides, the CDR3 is TGTGCCAGCAGCTTGGGACTAGACCCCAACGAGCAGTACTTC.

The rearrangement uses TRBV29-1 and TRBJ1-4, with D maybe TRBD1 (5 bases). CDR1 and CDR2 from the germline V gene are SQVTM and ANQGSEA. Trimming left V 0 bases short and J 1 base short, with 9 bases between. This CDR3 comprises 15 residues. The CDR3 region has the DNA TGCAGCGTTGAAGATGGGGCAGGAACTAATGAAAAACTGTTTTTT. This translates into CSVEDGAGTNEKLFF.

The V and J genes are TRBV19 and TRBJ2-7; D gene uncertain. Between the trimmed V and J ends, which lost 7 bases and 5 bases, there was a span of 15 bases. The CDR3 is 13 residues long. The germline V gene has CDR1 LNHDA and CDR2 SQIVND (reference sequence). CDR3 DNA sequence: TGTGCCAGTACTCCATCTGCAGGCGACGAGCAGTACTTC. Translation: CASTPSAGDEQYF. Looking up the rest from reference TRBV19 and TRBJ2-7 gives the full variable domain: DGGITQSPKYLFRKEGQNVTLSCEQNLNHDAMYWYRQDPGQGLRLIYYSQIVNDFQKGDIAEGYSVSREKKESFPLTVTSAQKNPTAFYLCASTPSAGDEQYFGPGTRLTVT.

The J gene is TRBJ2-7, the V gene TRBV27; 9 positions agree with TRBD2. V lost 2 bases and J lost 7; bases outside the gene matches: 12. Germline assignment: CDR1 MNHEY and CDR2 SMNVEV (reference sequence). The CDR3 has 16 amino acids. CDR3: CASSLKLAGLVGEQYF. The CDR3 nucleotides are TGTGCCAGCAGTTTAAAGCTAGCGGGACTGGTGGGGGAGCAGTACTTC.

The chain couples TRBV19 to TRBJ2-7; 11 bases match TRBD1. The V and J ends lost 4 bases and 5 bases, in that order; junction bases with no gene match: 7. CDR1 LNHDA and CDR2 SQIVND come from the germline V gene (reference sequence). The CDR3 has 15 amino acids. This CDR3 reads CASSTTGTGGNEQYF. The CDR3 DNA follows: TGTGCCAGTAGTACAACCGGGACAGGGGGTAACGAGCAGTACTTC.

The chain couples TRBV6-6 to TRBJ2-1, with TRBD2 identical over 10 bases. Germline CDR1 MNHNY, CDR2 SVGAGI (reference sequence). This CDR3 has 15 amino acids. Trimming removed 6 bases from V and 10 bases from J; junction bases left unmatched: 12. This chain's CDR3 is CASSLGAGGGEEQFF. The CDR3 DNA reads TGTGCCAGCAGCTTAGGAGCGGGAGGGGGGGAAGAGCAGTTCTTC.

The DNA for the CDR3 is TGTGCCAGCAGCCAACTGGCAGACTCCTACAATGAGCAGTTCTTC. This encodes CASSQLADSYNEQFF. The genes are TRBV14 and TRBJ2-1; the D is unclear. The germline V and J ends were trimmed by 2 bases and 0 bases, with 8 bases remaining between them. This CDR3 contains 15 residues. Germline CDR1 is SGHDN and CDR2 is FVKESK. The full variable domain, with the rest looked up from reference TRBV14 and TRBJ2-1, is EAGVTQFPSHSVIEKGQTVTLRCDPISGHDNLYWYRRVMGKEIKFLLHFVKESKQDESGMPNNRFLAERTGGTYSTLKVQPAELEDSGVYFCASSQLADSYNEQFFGPGTRLTVL.

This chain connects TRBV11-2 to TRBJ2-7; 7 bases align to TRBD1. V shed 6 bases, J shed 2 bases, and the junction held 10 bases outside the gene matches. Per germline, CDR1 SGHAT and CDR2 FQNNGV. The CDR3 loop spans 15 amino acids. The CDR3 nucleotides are TGTGCCAGCAGGAGACAGGGTGGGGTCGCCTACGAGCAGTACTTC. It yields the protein CASRRQGGVAYEQYF.

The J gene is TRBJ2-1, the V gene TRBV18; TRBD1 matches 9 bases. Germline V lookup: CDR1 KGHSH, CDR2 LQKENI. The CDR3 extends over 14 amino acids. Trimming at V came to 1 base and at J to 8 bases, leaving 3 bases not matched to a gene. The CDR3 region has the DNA TGTGCCAGCTCACCACGGACAGGGGAGCATGAGCAGTTCTTC. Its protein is CASSPRTGEHEQFF. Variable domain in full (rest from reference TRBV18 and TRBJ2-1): NAGVMQNPRHLVRRRGQEARLRCSPMKGHSHVYWYRQLPEEGLKFMVYLQKENIIDESGMPKERFSAEFPKEGPSILRIQQVVRGDSAAYFCASSPRTGEHEQFFGPGTRLTVL.

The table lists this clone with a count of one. The CDR3 loop reads CASSFKPGGGTDTQYF. CDR3 DNA sequence: TGTGCCAGCAGCTTCAAGCCGGGAGGGGGCACAGATACGCAGTATTTT. V and J are TRBV7-3 and TRBJ2-3; 8 nucleotides agree with TRBD2. V shed 3 bases, J shed 1 base, and the junction held 6 bases outside the gene matches. The CDR3 consists of 16 residues. The germline gives CDR1 SGHTA, CDR2 FQGTGA.

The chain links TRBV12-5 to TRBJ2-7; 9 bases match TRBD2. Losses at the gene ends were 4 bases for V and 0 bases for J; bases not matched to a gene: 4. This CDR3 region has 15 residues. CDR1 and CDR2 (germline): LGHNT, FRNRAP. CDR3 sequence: CASGSSGGHSYEQYF. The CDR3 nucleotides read TGTGCTAGTGGTTCCAGCGGGGGGCACTCCTACGAGCAGTACTTC.

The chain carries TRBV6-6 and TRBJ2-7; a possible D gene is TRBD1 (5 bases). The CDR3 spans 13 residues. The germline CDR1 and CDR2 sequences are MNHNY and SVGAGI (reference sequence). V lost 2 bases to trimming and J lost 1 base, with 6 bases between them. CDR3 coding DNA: TGTGCCAGCAGTTACAGGGGTTCCTACGAGCAGTACTTC. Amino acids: CASSYRGSYEQYF.

The chain's CDR3 is CASSPRRDRLFYEQYF. The CDR3 bases are TGTGCCAGCAGCCCACGAAGGGACAGACTTTTCTACGAGCAGTACTTC. This chain links TRBV11-1 with TRBJ2-7, with 7 bases fitting TRBD1. The V segment lost 5 bases and the J segment 3 bases; nucleotides outside the gene matches: 13. Germline V gene data show CDR1 as SGHAT and CDR2 as FQDESV (reference sequence). The CDR3 runs to 16 residues.

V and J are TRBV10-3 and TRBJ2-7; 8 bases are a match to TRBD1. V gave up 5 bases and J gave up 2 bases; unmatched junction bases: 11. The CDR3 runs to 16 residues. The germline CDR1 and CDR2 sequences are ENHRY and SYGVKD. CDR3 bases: TGTGCCATCAGTTCATCCATGGACAGGGAGACCTACGAGCAGTACTTC. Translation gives CAISSSMDRETYEQYF.

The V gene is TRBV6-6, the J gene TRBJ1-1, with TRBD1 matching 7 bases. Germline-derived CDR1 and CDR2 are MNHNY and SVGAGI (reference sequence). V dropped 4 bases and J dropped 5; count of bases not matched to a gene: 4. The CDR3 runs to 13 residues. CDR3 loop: CASSLGQRTEAFF. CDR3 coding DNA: TGTGCCAGCAGTTTGGGACAGAGGACTGAAGCTTTCTTT.

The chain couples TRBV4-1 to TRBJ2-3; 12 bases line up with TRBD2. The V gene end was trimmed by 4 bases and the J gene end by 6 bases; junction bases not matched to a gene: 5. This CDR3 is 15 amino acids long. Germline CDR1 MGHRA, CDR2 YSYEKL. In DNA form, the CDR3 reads TGCGCCAGCAGCCTCCTAGCGGGGGGGGCCGATACGCAGTATTTT. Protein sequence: CASSLLAGGADTQYF.

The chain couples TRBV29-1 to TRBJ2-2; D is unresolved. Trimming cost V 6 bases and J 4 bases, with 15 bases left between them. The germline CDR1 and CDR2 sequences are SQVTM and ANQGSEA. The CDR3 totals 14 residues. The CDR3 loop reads CSVVPGPSTGELFF. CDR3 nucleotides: TGCAGCGTGGTGCCGGGTCCTTCCACCGGGGAGCTGTTTTTT.